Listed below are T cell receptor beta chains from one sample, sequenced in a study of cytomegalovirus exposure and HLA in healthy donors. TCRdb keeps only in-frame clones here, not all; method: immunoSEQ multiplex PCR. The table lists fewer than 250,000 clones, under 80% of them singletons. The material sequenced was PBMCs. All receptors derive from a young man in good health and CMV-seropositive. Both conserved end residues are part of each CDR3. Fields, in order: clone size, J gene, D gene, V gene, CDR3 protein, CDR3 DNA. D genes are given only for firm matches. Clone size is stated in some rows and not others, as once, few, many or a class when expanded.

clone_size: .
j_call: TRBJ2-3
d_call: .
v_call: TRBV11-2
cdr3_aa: CASSLRGATLTQYF
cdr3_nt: TGTGCCAGCAGCCTCCGGGGGGCAACCCTTACGCAGTATTTT

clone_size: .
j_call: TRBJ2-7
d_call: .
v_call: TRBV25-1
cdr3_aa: CASSEWQGHEQYF
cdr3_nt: TGTGCCAGCAGTGAATGGCAGGGCCACGAGCAGTACTTC

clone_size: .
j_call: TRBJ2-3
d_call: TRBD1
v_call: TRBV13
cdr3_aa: CASSLAGGADTQYF
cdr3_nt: TGTGCCAGCAGCTTAGCAGGGGGCGCAGATACGCAGTATTTT

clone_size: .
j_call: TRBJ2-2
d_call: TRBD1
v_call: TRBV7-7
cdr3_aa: CASSLGKFGTASWGELFF
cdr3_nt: TGTGCTAGCAGCTTAGGAAAATTTGGGACAGCGTCGTGGGGGGAGCTGTTTTTT

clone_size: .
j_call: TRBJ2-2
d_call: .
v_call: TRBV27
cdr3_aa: CASSLNTGELFF
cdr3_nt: TGTGCCAGCAGCCTCAACACCGGGGAGCTGTTTTTT

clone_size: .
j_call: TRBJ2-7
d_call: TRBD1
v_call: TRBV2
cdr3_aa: CASSGRPPWRGQGAYEQYF
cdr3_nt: TGTGCCAGCAGTGGAAGACCGCCCTGGCGGGGACAGGGAGCCTACGAGCAGTACTTC

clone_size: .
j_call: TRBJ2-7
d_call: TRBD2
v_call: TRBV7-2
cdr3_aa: CASSSRISTSGLFYEQYF
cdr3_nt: TGTGCCAGCAGCTCCCGAATTTCAACTAGCGGGCTTTTCTACGAGCAGTACTTC

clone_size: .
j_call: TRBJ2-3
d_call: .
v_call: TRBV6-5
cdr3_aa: CASSPLGDTDTQYF
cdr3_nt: TGTGCCAGCAGTCCCCTCGGGGACACAGATACGCAGTATTTT

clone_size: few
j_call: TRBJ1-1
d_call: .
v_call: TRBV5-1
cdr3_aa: CASGPGILGTEAFF
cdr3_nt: TGCGCCAGCGGACCGGGGATTTTGGGCACTGAAGCTTTCTTT

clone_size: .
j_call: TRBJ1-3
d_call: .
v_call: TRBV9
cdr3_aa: CASSVQAGSGNTIYF
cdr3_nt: TGTGCCAGCAGCGTCCAAGCGGGCTCTGGAAACACCATATATTTT

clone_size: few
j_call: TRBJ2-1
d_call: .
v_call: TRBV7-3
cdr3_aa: CASSWRKDGEQFF
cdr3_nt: TGTGCCAGCAGCTGGCGGAAAGACGGTGAGCAGTTCTTC

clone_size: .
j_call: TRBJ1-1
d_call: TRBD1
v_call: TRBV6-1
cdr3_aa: CASRRQGVDTEAFF
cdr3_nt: TGTGCCAGCAGGAGACAGGGGGTTGACACTGAAGCTTTCTTT

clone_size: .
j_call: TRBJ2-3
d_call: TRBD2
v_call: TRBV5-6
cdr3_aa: CASSLVQTSGPSTDTQYF
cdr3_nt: TGTGCCAGCAGCTTGGTCCAGACTAGCGGGCCTAGCACAGATACGCAGTATTTT

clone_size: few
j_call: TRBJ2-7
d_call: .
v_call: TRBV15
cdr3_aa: CATQGDSRYEQYF
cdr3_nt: TGTGCCACCCAAGGGGACTCAAGGTACGAGCAGTACTTC

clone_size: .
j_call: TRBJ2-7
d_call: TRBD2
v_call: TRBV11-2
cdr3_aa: CASSPPLAGSEQYF
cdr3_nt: TGTGCCAGCAGCCCCCCCCTAGCGGGGTCCGAGCAGTACTTC

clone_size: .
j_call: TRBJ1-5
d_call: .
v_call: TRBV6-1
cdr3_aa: CASSEAAGFSNQPQHF
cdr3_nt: TGTGCCAGCAGTGAAGCAGCGGGGTTTAGCAATCAGCCCCAGCATTTT

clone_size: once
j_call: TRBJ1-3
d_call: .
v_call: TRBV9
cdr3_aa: CASSVDGRAGGNTIYF
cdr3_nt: TGTGCCAGCAGCGTAGATGGCAGGGCTGGTGGAAACACCATATATTTT

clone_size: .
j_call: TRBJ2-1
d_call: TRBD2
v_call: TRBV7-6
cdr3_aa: CASSKTSGGGYNEQFF
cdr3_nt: TGTGCCAGCAGCAAGACTAGCGGGGGGGGTTACAATGAGCAGTTCTTC

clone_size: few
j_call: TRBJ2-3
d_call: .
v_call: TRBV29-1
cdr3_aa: CSAALFRGQGTDTQYF
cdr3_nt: TGCAGCGCCGCACTCTTCAGGGGCCAGGGGACAGATACGCAGTATTTT

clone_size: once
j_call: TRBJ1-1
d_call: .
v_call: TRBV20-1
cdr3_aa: CSTMNTEAFF
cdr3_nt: TGCAGTACAATGAACACTGAAGCTTTCTTT

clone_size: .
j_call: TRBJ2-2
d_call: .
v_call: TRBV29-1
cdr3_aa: CSVHSLTGELFF
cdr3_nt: TGCAGCGTCCACAGTCTCACCGGGGAGCTGTTTTTT

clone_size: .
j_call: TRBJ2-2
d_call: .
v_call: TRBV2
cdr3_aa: CASSEGNRQGTGELFF
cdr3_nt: TGTGCCAGCAGTGAGGGCAACAGGCAAGGCACCGGGGAGCTGTTTTTT

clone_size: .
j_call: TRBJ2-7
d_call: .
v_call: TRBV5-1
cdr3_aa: CASSTRGTQGNEQYF
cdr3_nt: TGCGCCAGCAGCACGAGGGGGACCCAGGGGAACGAGCAGTACTTC

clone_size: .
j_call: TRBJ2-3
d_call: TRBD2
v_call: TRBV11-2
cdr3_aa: CASSFAGGPISSTDTQYF
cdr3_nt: TGTGCCAGCAGCTTCGCGGGAGGGCCGATATCTAGCACAGATACGCAGTATTTT

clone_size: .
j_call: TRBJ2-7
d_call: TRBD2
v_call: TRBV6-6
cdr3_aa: CASRTGLATYEQYF
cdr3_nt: TGTGCCAGCAGGACGGGACTAGCGACCTACGAGCAGTACTTC

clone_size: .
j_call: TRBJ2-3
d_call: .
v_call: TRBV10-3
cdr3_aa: CAINLSGKPMDTQYF
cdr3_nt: TGTGCCATCAACCTTAGCGGCAAACCGATGGATACGCAGTATTTT

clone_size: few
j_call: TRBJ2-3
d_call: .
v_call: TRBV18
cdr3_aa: CASSPRVSTDTQYF
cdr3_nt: TGTGCCAGCTCACCACGAGTGAGCACAGATACGCAGTATTTT

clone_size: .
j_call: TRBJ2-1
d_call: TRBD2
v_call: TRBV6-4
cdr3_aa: CASSDKGAGAPNEQFF
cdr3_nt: TGTGCCAGCAGTGACAAAGGAGCGGGAGCACCCAATGAGCAGTTCTTC

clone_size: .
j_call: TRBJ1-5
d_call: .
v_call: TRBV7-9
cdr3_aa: CASSHTRGVGPQHF
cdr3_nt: TGTGCCAGCAGCCACACTCGCGGCGTAGGGCCCCAGCATTTT

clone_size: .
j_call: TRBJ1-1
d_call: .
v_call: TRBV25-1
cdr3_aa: CASSYRGGRTEAFF
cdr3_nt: TGTGCCAGCAGTTACCGGGGGGGGCGAACTGAAGCTTTCTTT

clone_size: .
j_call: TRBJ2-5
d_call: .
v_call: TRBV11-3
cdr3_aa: CASSLDPVGETQYF
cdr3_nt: TGTGCCAGCAGCTTAGACCCGGTCGGAGAGACCCAGTACTTC

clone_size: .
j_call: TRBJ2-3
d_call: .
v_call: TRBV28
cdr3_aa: CASSLGGPTDTQYF
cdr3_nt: TGTGCCAGCAGCCTGGGGGGGCCGACAGATACGCAGTATTTT

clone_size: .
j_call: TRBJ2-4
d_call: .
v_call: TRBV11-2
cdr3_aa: CASSALLAKNIQYF
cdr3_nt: TGTGCCAGCAGCGCCCTACTAGCCAAAAACATTCAGTACTTC

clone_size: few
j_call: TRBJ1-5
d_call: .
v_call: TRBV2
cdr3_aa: CASNTEFNQPQHF
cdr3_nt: TGTGCCAGCAATACGGAGTTCAATCAGCCCCAGCATTTT

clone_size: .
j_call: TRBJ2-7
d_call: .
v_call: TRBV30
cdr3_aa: CAWGGAAGFEQYF
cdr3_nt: TGTGCCTGGGGTGGGGCCGCGGGGTTCGAGCAGTACTTC

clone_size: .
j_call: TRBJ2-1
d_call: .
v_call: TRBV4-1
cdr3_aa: CASSQAPRGVNEQFF
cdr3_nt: TGCGCCAGCAGCCAAGCCCCTCGGGGAGTCAATGAGCAGTTCTTC

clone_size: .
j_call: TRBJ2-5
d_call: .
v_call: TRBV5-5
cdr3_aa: CASSLTGSRETQYF
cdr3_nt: TGTGCCAGCAGCTTGACAGGTTCGAGGGAGACCCAGTACTTC

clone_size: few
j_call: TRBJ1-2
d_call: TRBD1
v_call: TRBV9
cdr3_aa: CASSVGLTGNNYGYTF
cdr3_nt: TGTGCCAGCAGCGTCGGACTGACAGGGAACAACTATGGCTACACCTTC

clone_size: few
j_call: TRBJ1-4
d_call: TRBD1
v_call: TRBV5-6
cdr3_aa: CASSPGTGQRKLFF
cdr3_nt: TGTGCCAGCAGCCCCGGGACAGGGCAGCGGAAACTGTTTTTT

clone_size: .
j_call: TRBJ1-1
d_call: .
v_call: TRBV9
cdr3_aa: CASSVAGRDTEAFF
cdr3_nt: TGTGCCAGCAGCGTAGCTGGCAGGGACACTGAAGCTTTCTTT

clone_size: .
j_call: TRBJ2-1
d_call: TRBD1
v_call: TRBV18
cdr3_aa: CASSPAGTGRGRYNEQFF
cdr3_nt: TGTGCCAGCTCACCAGCCGGGACAGGGCGTGGTAGATACAATGAGCAGTTCTTC

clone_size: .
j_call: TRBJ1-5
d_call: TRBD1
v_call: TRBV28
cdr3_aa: CASSLQRTGVSNQPQHF
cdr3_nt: TGTGCCAGCAGTCTACAACGGACAGGAGTTAGCAATCAGCCCCAGCATTTT

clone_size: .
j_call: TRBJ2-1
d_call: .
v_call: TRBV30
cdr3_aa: CAWSPSNVAQFF
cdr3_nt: TGTGCCTGGAGTCCCAGTAACGTGGCGCAGTTCTTC

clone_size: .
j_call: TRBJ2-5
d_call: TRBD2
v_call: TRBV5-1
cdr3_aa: CASSLGTSGPQETQYF
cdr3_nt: TGCGCCAGCAGCTTGGGGACTAGCGGGCCCCAAGAGACCCAGTACTTC

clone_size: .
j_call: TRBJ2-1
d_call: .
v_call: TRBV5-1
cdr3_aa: CASSFESYNEQFF
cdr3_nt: TGCGCCAGCAGCTTTGAGAGCTACAATGAGCAGTTCTTC

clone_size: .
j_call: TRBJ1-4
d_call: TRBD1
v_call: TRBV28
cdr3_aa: CASSFGDRGEKLFF
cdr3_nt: TGTGCCAGCAGTTTTGGGGACAGGGGAGAAAAGCTGTTTTTT

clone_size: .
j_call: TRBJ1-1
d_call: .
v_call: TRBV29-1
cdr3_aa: CSVGTGWDMGHTEAFF
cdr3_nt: TGCAGCGTTGGTACAGGGTGGGATATGGGTCACACTGAAGCTTTCTTT

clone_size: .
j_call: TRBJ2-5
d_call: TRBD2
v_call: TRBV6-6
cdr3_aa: CASSKLAGNQETQYF
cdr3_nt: TGTGCCAGCAGTAAACTAGCGGGAAATCAAGAGACCCAGTACTTC

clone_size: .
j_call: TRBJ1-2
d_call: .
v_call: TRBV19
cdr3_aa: CASSIEPGRNNYGYTF
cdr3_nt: TGTGCCAGTAGTATAGAACCGGGAAGGAATAACTATGGCTACACCTTC

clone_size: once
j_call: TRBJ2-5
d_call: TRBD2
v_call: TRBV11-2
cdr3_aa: CASSLDYQRGQIQETQYF
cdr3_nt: TGTGCCAGCAGCTTAGATTACCAGCGGGGGCAAATCCAAGAGACCCAGTACTTC

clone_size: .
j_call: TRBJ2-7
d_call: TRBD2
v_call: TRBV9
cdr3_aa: CASSVAGLAGYEQYF
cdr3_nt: TGTGCCAGCAGCGTAGCTGGGCTAGCGGGATACGAGCAGTACTTC

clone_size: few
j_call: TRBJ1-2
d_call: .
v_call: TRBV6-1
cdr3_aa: CASNPGSLGNYGYTF
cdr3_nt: TGTGCCAGCAACCCCGGGAGTTTGGGTAACTATGGCTACACCTTC

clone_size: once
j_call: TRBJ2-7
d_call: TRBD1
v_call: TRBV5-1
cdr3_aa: CASSSGTGGYYEQYF
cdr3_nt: TGCGCCAGCAGCTCTGGGACAGGAGGGTACTACGAGCAGTACTTC

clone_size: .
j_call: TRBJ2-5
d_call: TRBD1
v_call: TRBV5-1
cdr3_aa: CASSLGQGEETQYF
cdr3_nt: TGCGCCAGCAGCTTGGGACAGGGAGAAGAGACCCAGTACTTC

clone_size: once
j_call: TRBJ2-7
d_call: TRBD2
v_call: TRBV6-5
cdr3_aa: CASSSGLAGYEQYF
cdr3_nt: TGTGCCAGCTCTTCGGGACTAGCGGGGTACGAGCAGTACTTC